This T cell receptor beta chain stems from a study of T cell repertoires in cytomegalovirus infection. As for the study in general: Both a matching HLA type and CMV infection were indicated by public TCR beta signatures. Study-wide findings and caveats: Cumulative public TCR beta family frequency identified CMV carriers with the relevant HLA.

The V gene lost 7 bases and the J gene lost 5 bases, with 17 bases spanning the gap. The V gene's germline CDR1 is LNHDA and CDR2 SQIVND (reference sequence). The CDR3 consists of 14 residues. Each CDR3 protein gets one entry after TCRdb re-called the reads with MiXCR. The top ten clones hold 12% of a sample with about 310,000 distinct CDR3 sequences, 15% to 20% of them seen once. For this clonotype: Its cognate antigen is unknown.

The V and J genes are TRBV19 and TRBJ2-5; a possible D gene is TRBD2 (6 bases). This receptor was taken from a human donor in good health (CMV status not recorded). Some clones in this sample may be carry-over from other donors' samples. The specimen sequenced was PBMCs. The CDR3 spells CASTSGQAGETQYF. The CDR3 nucleotides are TGTGCCAGTACCTCCGGCCAGGCGGGGGAGACCCAGTACTTC.